The table lists the clone carrying this TCR beta chain with a count of one. Its antigen is undetermined. The junction had 10 bases not matched to a gene; V was cut back by 8 bases and J by 6 bases. CDR3 length equals 14 residues. Per the germline V gene, CDR1 is LNHDA and CDR2 is SQIVND (reference sequence). The record originates from a study of vaccination effects on CD4 cells after COVID-19. Assay: immunoSEQ multiplex PCR; the TCRdb copy retains only in-frame clones and omits some. This table has roughly 56,000 clones, 73% appearing once. ViraFEST assay sequencing came after antigen-specific CD4+ T cells were expanded with viral peptide pools. An approximately nine-day culture period preceded the isolation of CD4+ T cells. Participants got two doses of BNT162b2 or mRNA-1273 vaccine. With about 9.8 ug/ml peptides and roughly 9.3 IU/ml IL-2, 2 million or so PBMC per well were cultured.

The clonotype was recovered from a human donor who received a COVID-19 vaccine. This specimen was CD4+ T cells from PBMCs cultured with HCoV-229E spike peptides, taken after COVID-19 vaccination. The chain uses TRBV19 and TRBJ2-5; the match to TRBD2 covers 9 bases. The CDR3: CASRAGGSRQTQYF. CDR3 sequence (DNA): TGTGCCAGTCGAGCGGGGGGTTCAAGGCAGACCCAGTACTTC.